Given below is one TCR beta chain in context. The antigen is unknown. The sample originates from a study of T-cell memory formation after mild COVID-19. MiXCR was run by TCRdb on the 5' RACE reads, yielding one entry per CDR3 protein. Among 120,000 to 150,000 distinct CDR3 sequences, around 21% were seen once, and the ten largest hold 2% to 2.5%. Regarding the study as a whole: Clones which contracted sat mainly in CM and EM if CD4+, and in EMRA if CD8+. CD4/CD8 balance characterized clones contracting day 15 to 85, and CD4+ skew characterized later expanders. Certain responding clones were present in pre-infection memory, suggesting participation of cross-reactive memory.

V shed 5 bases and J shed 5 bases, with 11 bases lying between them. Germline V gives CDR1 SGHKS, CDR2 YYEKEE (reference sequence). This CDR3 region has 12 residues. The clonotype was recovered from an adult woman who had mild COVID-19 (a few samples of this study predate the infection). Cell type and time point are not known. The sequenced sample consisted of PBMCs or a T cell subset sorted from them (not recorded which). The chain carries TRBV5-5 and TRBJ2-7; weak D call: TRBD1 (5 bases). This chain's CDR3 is CASRAGLHEQYF. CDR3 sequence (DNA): TGTGCCAGCAGGGCAGGGCTCCACGAGCAGTACTTC.